A selection of T cell receptor beta chains follows, all from one sample in a study of control samples from healthy donors and cancer patients. Profiled with immunoSEQ multiplex PCR; TCRdb holds only in-frame clones, not every one. The table lists 120,000 to 150,000 clones, 88% of them singletons. Sequencing was performed on blood. These receptors were taken from a woman younger than 45 in good health. The conserved cysteine and the conserved F or W are not part of the CDR3 here. Each record gives: V gene, CDR3 protein.

>TRBV27
ASRQGYSNQPQH
>TRBV5-6
ASSYSGSGYT
>TRBV7-9
ASSLVQASYGYT
>TRBV28
ASTGASQPQH
>TRBV5-1
ASSFSGNPGNTIY
>TRBV5-5
ASSPRGELTSTDTQY
>TRBV7-2
ASSPDSPTLH
>TRBV7-9
ASSFYAADTQY
>TRBV6-6
ASSQLGGASSGELF
>TRBV29-1
SAPSTAEPNTDTQY
>TRBV28
ASNQDSSGNTIY
>TRBV4-2
ASSAPRTLGGNQPQH
>TRBV11-2
ASSPREGGPTSYNEQF
>TRBV21-1
ASSSVSGALAGELF
>TRBV28
ASRGSGTQETQY
>TRBV27
ASSTFGAQPQH
>TRBV10-3
AIRPTGTKNTGELF
>TRBV19
ASSMNRASGTGELF
>TRBV24-1
ATSDGGGPATDTQY
>TRBV15
ATSRDGADRDTQY
>TRBV9
ASSVETGGYTEAF
>TRBV28
ASQTGGVSGEQY
>TRBV30
AWSVGQDGYT
>TRBV10-1
ASSGTEARPRNEQF